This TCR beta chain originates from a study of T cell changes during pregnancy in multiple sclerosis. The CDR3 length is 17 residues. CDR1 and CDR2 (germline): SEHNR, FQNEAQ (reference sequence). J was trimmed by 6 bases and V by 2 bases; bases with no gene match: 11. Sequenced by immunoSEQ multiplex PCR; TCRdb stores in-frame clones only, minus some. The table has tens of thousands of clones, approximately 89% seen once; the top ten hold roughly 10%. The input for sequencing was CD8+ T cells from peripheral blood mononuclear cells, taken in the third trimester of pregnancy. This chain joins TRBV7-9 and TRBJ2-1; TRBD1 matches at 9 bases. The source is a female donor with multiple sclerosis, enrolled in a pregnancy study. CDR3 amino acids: CASSLYEGDRVANEQFF. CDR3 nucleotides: TGTGCCAGCAGCTTATATGAGGGGGACAGGGTAGCCAATGAGCAGTTCTTC.